One sample yielded the 18 T cell receptor beta chains listed below, sequenced in a study of blood T cell repertoires in COVID-19. Assay used: immunoSEQ multiplex PCR; TCRdb lists only in-frame clones, some missing. The table includes roughly 160,000 clones, approximately 90% detected once. Source material: peripheral blood. The receptors come from a man younger than 35 with COVID-19, enrolled during active disease.

The rearrangement joins TRBV18 to TRBJ1-5; 7 bases are a match to TRBD1. Germline CDR1 KGHSH, CDR2 LQKENI. The CDR3 contains 12 residues. V shed 5 bases and J 9 bases; nucleotides not matched to a gene: 4. As DNA, the CDR3 is TGTGCCAGCTCAACAGGGGAAGGGCCCCAGCATTTT. This sequence encodes CASSTGEGPQHF. The full variable domain, completed using reference TRBV18 and TRBJ1-5, is NAGVMQNPRHLVRRRGQEARLRCSPMKGHSHVYWYRQLPEEGLKFMVYLQKENIIDESGMPKERFSAEFPKEGPSILRIQQVVRGDSAAYFCASSTGEGPQHFGDGTRLSIL.

The V and J genes are TRBV11-1 and TRBJ2-1, with D uncertain. The CDR3 covers 16 residues. V was pared by 0 bases and J by 0 bases, with 9 bases between. CDR1 is SGHAT, CDR2 FQDESV, per germline (reference sequence). The CDR3: CASSLALLSSYNEQFF. CDR3 DNA sequence: TGTGCCAGCAGCTTAGCGTTACTAAGCTCCTACAATGAGCAGTTCTTC.

The J gene is TRBJ2-3, the V gene TRBV10-3; D is unresolved. The V gene's germline CDR1 is ENHRY and CDR2 SYGVKD. The CDR3 is 15 amino acids. V lost 2 bases, J lost 0 bases, and 9 bases lay in between. This CDR3 is CAISEGRHSTDTQYF. CDR3 bases: TGTGCCATCAGTGAGGGCAGACATAGCACAGATACGCAGTATTTT.

The V and J genes are TRBV5-1 and TRBJ2-7; the match to TRBD2 covers 12 bases. There are 15 residues in the CDR3. CDR1 is SGHRS and CDR2 is YFSETQ in the germline V gene. The V segment lost 0 bases and the J segment 2 bases; nucleotides outside the gene matches: 0. The CDR3 here is CASSLGTSGAYEQYF. The CDR3 nucleotides read TGCGCCAGCAGCTTGGGGACTAGCGGGGCCTACGAGCAGTACTTC. The entire variable domain, with the rest obtained from reference TRBV5-1 and TRBJ2-7, is as follows: KAGVTQTPRYLIKTRGQQVTLSCSPISGHRSVSWYQQTPGQGLQFLFEYFSETQRNKGNFPGRFSGRQFSNSRSEMNVSTLELGDSALYLCASSLGTSGAYEQYFGPGTRLTVT.

This clone was found a few times. V gene TRBV28 combines with J gene TRBJ1-2; D remains unclear. In germline, CDR1 is MDHEN, CDR2 SYDVKM. This CDR3 spans 12 amino acids. V lost 3 bases to trimming and J lost 8 bases, with 10 bases between them. CDR3 DNA: TGTGCCAGCAGTTTGAGAGAGTTCGGCTACACCTTC. Protein product: CASSLREFGYTF.

The CDR3 nucleotides read TGTGCCAGCAGTCCAAGACTCGGGGGGGCTAGCGGAGACAATGAGCAGTTCTTC. It encodes CASSPRLGGASGDNEQFF. The chain links TRBV7-6 to TRBJ2-1, with 8 nucleotides matching TRBD2. The CDR3 covers 18 residues. Germline trimming cut 6 bases from V and 5 bases from J; bases unmatched to any gene: 18. Germline CDR1 is SGHVS and CDR2 is FNYEAQ.

Only one count was recorded for this clone. DNA for the CDR3: TGCGCCAGCAGCCAAGACGACAGTTCCCCCTACAATGAGCAGTTCTTC. It codes for CASSQDDSSPYNEQFF. This chain joins TRBV4-3 and TRBJ2-1; TRBD1 might be the D (5 bases). The CDR3 length is 16 residues. V dropped 0 bases and J dropped 2 bases, with 11 bases sitting between them. Per germline, CDR1 LGHNA and CDR2 YSLEER.

V gene TRBV27 combines with J gene TRBJ1-5; D is unresolved. This CDR3 spans 13 amino acids. Germline V gives CDR1 MNHEY, CDR2 SMNVEV (reference sequence). V gave up 7 bases and J gave up 1 base, with 8 bases separating them. CDR3 amino acids: CASKEGSNQPQHF. Here the CDR3 DNA reads TGTGCCAGCAAGGAGGGAAGCAATCAGCCCCAGCATTTT.

This clone turned up a few times. The rearrangement uses TRBV7-9 and TRBJ2-7; TRBD1 matches at 9 bases. Per the germline V gene, CDR1 is SEHNR and CDR2 is FQNEAQ (reference sequence). This CDR3 contains 13 residues. The V and J ends lost 1 base and 6 bases, in that order; junction bases with no gene match: 1. The CDR3 DNA follows: TGTGCCAGCAGCTTAGGACAGGGGGTCGAGCAGTACTTC. It codes for CASSLGQGVEQYF.

This sequence joins TRBV28 and TRBJ1-6, with 9 bases lining up with TRBD1. There are 15 residues in the CDR3. With V trimmed by 6 bases and J by 10 bases, 10 bases remained unmatched. Germline CDR1 reads MDHEN; CDR2 reads SYDVKM. The CDR3 loop is CASRLWVGTGSPLHF. The CDR3, as DNA: TGTGCCAGCAGACTCTGGGTCGGGACAGGGTCACCCCTCCACTTT. Full variable domain (rest looked up from reference TRBV28 and TRBJ1-6): DVKVTQSSRYLVKRTGEKVFLECVQDMDHENMFWYRQDPGLGLRLIYFSYDVKMKEKGDIPEGYSVSREKKERFSLILESASTNQTSMYLCASRLWVGTGSPLHFGNGTRLTVT.

V is TRBV20-1 and J is TRBJ1-5, with D unresolved. The V end was cut by 3 bases, the J end by 3 bases, with 9 bases between. Germline assignment: CDR1 DFQATT and CDR2 SNEGSKA (reference sequence). This CDR3 has 13 amino acids. The CDR3 protein is CSASWRFNQPQHF. Written as DNA, the CDR3 is TGCAGTGCTAGTTGGAGATTCAATCAGCCCCAGCATTTT.

V usage is TRBV29-1 and J usage is TRBJ1-2, with 9 bases lining up with TRBD1. The CDR3 length is 13 residues. Germline lookup yields CDR1 SQVTM and CDR2 ANQGSEA. Unmatched junction bases numbered 9, after V lost 6 bases and J lost 7 bases. The CDR3 nucleotides are TGCAGCGTCCATCGGACAGGGGAGGCTGGCTACACCTTC. Residues: CSVHRTGEAGYTF.

CDR3 residues: CASSLVVLNYGYTF. Here the CDR3 DNA reads TGTGCCAGCAGTTTAGTAGTACTTAACTATGGCTACACCTTC. V usage is TRBV28 and J usage is TRBJ1-2; D gene ambiguous. CDR1 is MDHEN, CDR2 SYDVKM, per germline. V was pared by 2 bases and J by 1 base, with 8 bases between. There are 14 residues in the CDR3.

Details on this clone: Relative to the germline gene, one junction end is altered; a read error may explain this. The chain combines TRBV2 with TRBJ1-4; 11 nucleotides align to TRBD1. This CDR3 comprises 15 residues. CDR1 and CDR2 (germline): SNHLY, FYNNEI. The CDR3 spells CASDQSGQGASKLLF. The CDR3 DNA sequence: TGTGCCAGCGATCAATCCGGACAGGGGGCTTCGAAACTGCTTTTT.

The rearrangement uses TRBV6-5 and TRBJ2-1; possible D gene TRBD1, 6 bases. The CDR3 length is 16 residues. CDR1 and CDR2 (germline): MNHEY, SVGAGI. V lost 0 bases, J lost 7 bases, and 16 bases lay in between. As DNA, the CDR3 is TGTGCCAGCAGTTACTCTGAACAGGGCTGGATAAATGAGCAGTTCTTC. This translates into CASSYSEQGWINEQFF.

V usage is TRBV11-3 and J usage is TRBJ2-3; 11 nucleotides align to TRBD2. The CDR3 length is 16 residues. In germline, CDR1 is SGHNT, CDR2 YENEEA. V shed 4 bases and J 4 bases; nucleotides not matched to a gene: 7. CDR3 in amino acids: CASSSGTSGRSDTQYF. The CDR3 bases are TGTGCCAGCAGCTCCGGGACTAGCGGCCGCTCAGATACGCAGTATTTT.

This clone was seen a single time. The chain links TRBV28 to TRBJ2-3; 7 nucleotides match TRBD1. V trimming: 5 bases; J trimming: 0 bases; junction bases outside the gene matches: 2. Germline V gene sequence: CDR1 MDHEN, CDR2 SYDVKM. The length of the CDR3 is 14 residues. The DNA of the CDR3 is TGTGCCAGCAGTCGGGACAGTAGCACAGATACGCAGTATTTT. Amino acids: CASSRDSSTDTQYF.

The gene calls are TRBV11-2 and TRBJ2-1; a weak D match, TRBD2 (6 bases). This CDR3 spans 10 amino acids. Germline CDR1 and CDR2: SGHAT and FQNNGV. With 8 bases removed from V and 14 bases from J, the gap between germline ends came to 13 bases. The chain's CDR3 is CASGTGEEFF. The CDR3 DNA sequence: TGTGCCAGCGGGACGGGGGAGGAGTTCTTC.